These 4 T cell receptor beta chains were sequenced from one sample in a study of T cells in Graves' hyperthyroidism and ophthalmopathy. Amplified TCR beta CDR3 regions derived from RNA transcripts. HTBI primers were the set used in a first-round RT-PCR of the TCR CDR3. Each CDR3 protein gets one entry after TCRdb re-called the multiplex PCR reads with MiXCR. The sample includes roughly 500,000 distinct CDR3 sequences, about 46% of them seen just once. Material for sequencing was peripheral blood or thyroid tissue (not recorded which). Receptors originate from an adult woman with Graves' disease, either hyperthyroidism or ophthalmopathy (not recorded which).

The rearrangement joins TRBV5-1 to TRBJ2-7; no reliable D call. Trimming pared 0 bases from V and 1 base from J, leaving 8 bases between. The CDR3 spans 14 residues. Germline V CDR1 and CDR2: SGHRS, YFSETQ. The CDR3 reads CASSLEGRSYEQYF. The CDR3 DNA reads TGCGCCAGCAGCTTGGAAGGCCGATCCTACGAGCAGTACTTC.

This chain joins TRBV10-2 and TRBJ1-2; 8 nucleotides align to TRBD1. After removal of 4 bases from V and 4 bases from J, the junction contained 11 bases not matched to a gene. The CDR3 consists of 16 residues. From germline, CDR1 is WSHSY and CDR2 SAAADI. Here the CDR3 DNA reads TGCGCCAGCAGTGGACGACAGGGACAGGACCCCTATGGCTACACCTTC. Translating gives CASSGRQGQDPYGYTF.

This clonotype was picked up a small number of times. This chain connects TRBV10-3 to TRBJ1-5; D remains unclear. CDR1 is ENHRY and CDR2 is SYGVKD in the germline V gene. The CDR3 length is 12 residues. With 3 bases removed from V and 7 bases from J, the gap between germline ends came to 7 bases. CDR3 protein: CAISDAWQPQHF. CDR3 sequence (DNA): TGTGCCATCAGTGACGCCTGGCAGCCCCAGCATTTT.

The chain links TRBV29-1 to TRBJ2-7; TRBD2 matches 9 bases. This CDR3 has 16 amino acids. Germline V gene data show CDR1 as SQVTM and CDR2 as ANQGSEA. With V trimmed by 5 bases and J by 6 bases, 17 bases remained unmatched. CDR3: CSVSLGTSKIGREQYF. The CDR3 DNA reads TGCAGCGTTTCGCTAGGGACTAGCAAGATAGGGCGCGAGCAGTACTTC.